Included here is one TCR beta chain sequence, with context. Its specificity is unknown. This entry is derived from a study of T-cell memory formation after mild COVID-19. The study, taken as a whole, reports: Pre-infection memory carried some responding clones, suggesting that cross-reactive memory joined. Shrinking CD4+ clones resided mostly in CM and EM, and CD8+ ones in EMRA. CD4/CD8 balance held among clones contracting day 15 to 85, and later expanders leaned CD4+.

TCRdb recomputed calls from the 5' RACE reads with MiXCR, one row per CDR3 protein. The data hold some 310,000 distinct CDR3 sequences, with 20% observed a single time. The CDR3 contains 16 residues. The V gene lost 6 bases and the J gene lost 7 bases, with 24 bases spanning the gap. CDR1 and CDR2 (germline): MNHEY, SVGEGT. Sample: PBMCs or a T cell subset sorted from them (not recorded which). This clonotype originated in a young man who had mild COVID-19 (a few samples of this study predate the infection). Cell type and time point are not known. The chain is built from TRBV6-2 or TRBV6-3 and TRBJ1-1; possible D gene TRBD1, 5 bases. The CDR3 DNA reads TGTGCCAGCAGGTGGAGGGCGGGGGTAACGGCAGGTGAAGCTTTCTTT. Translation gives CASRWRAGVTAGEAFF.